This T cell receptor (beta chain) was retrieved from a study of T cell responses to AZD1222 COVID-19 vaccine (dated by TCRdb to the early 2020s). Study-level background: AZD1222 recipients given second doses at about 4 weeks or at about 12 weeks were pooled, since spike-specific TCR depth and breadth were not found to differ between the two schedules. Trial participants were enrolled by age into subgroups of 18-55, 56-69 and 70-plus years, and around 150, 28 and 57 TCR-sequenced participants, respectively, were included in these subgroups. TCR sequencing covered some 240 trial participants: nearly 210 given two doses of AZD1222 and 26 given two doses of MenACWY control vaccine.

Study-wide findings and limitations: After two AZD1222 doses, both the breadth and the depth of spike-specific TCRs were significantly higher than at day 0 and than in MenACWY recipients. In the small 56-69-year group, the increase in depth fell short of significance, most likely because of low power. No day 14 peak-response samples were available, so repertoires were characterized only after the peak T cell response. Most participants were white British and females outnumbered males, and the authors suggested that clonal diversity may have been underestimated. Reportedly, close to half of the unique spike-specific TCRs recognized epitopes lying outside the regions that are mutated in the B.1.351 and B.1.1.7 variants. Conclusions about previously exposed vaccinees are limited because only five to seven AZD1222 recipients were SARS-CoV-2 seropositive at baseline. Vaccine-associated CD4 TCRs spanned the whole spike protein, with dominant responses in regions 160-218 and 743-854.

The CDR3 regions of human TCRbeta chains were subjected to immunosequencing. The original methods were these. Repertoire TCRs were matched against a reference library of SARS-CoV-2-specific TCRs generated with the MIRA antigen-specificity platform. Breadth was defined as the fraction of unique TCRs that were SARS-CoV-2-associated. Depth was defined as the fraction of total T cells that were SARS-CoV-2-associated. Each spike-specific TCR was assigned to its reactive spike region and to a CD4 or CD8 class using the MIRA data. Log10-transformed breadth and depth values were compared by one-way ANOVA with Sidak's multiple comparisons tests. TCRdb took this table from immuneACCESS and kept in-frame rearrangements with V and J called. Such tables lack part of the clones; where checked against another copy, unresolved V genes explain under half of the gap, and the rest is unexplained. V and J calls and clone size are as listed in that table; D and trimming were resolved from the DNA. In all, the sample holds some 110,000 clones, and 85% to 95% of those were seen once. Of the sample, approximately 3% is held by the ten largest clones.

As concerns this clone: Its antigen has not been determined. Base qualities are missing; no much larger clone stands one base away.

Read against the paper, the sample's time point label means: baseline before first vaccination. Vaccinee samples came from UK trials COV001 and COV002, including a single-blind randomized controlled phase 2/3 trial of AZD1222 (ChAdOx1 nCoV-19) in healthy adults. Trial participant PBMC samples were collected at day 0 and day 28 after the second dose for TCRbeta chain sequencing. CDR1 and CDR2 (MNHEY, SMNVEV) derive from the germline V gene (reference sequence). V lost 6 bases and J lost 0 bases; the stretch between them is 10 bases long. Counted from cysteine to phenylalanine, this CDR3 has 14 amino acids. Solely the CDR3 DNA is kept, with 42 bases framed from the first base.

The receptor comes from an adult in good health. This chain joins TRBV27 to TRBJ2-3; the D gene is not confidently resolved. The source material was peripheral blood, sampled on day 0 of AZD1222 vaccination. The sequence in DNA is TGTGCCAGCAGAATCCTATGGAGCACAGATACGCAGTATTTT. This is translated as CASRILWSTDTQYF.